The 9 T cell receptor beta chains listed next were all sequenced from one sample in a study of T-cell memory formation after mild COVID-19. TCRdb independently ran MiXCR on the 5' RACE reads; one entry per CDR3 protein. The profile covers approximately 250,000 distinct CDR3 sequences, with roughly 14% appearing a single time and 2.1% taken by the ten largest. The sequencing sample was made of PBMCs or a T cell subset sorted from them (not recorded which). The receptors here all came from an adult woman who had mild COVID-19 (a few samples of this study predate the infection). Cell type and time point are not known.

This clonotype was detected a few times. This chain uses TRBV12-3 or TRBV12-4 with TRBJ2-7; the match to TRBD2 covers 12 bases. The V segment lost 3 bases and the J segment 7 bases; nucleotides outside the gene matches: 13. The CDR3 is 17 residues long. This CDR3 reads CASSFNPLAGGAGEQYF. DNA for the CDR3: TGTGCCAGCAGTTTCAACCCACTAGCGGGAGGTGCGGGTGAGCAGTACTTC.

There are a few counts of this clonotype. The V and J genes are TRBV20-1 and TRBJ1-2; TRBD1 aligns across 9 bases. With V trimmed by 4 bases and J by 8 bases, 8 bases remained unmatched. The CDR3 covers 13 residues. CDR1 DFQATT and CDR2 SNEGSKA come from the germline V gene (reference sequence). CDR3 sequence reads: CSAMTGTGSGYTF. CDR3 DNA: TGCAGTGCTATGACCGGGACAGGGTCCGGCTACACCTTC.

This clonotype was counted at least ten times. This chain joins TRBV5-1 and TRBJ1-1, with a tentative D call TRBD1 (6 bases). This CDR3 is 13 amino acids long. Germline loops: CDR1 SGHRS, CDR2 YFSETQ. V shed 0 bases and J shed 6 bases, with 9 bases lying between them. The CDR3 DNA reads as TGCGCCAGCAGCTTGGACAGGGACGCTGAAGCTTTCTTT. Encoded protein: CASSLDRDAEAFF.

This clonotype was picked up a small number of times. This rearrangement joins TRBV24-1 to TRBJ2-3; TRBD1 aligns across 7 bases. CDR1 is KGHDR, CDR2 SFDVKD, per germline. V was clipped by 3 bases and J by 8 bases; unmatched bases: 10. CDR3 size: 15 residues. The CDR3 here is CATSDPGQTSGTQYF. The CDR3 region has the DNA TGTGCCACCAGTGATCCGGGACAGACCAGCGGTACGCAGTATTTT.

This chain connects TRBV27 to TRBJ1-6; D unclear. This CDR3 spans 12 amino acids. Germline V gives CDR1 MNHEY, CDR2 SMNVEV (reference sequence). The germline V and J ends were trimmed by 6 bases and 5 bases, with 5 bases remaining between them. Written as DNA, the CDR3 is TGTGCCAGCAGCCACAATAATTCACCCCTCCACTTT. Translating gives CASSHNNSPLHF.

The chain recombines TRBV30 with TRBJ2-1, with 11 nucleotides matching TRBD2. The CDR3 is made up of 15 amino acids. Looked up from germline, CDR1 is GTSNPN and CDR2 is SVGIG (reference sequence). J lost 9 bases, V lost 3 bases, and 10 bases had no gene match. Written as DNA, the CDR3 is TGTGCCTGGAGCCCCGGGACTAGCGGTCCGTTTGAGCAGTTCTTC. It translates to CAWSPGTSGPFEQFF.

This chain uses TRBV12-3 or TRBV12-4 with TRBJ2-3; maybe TRBD1 (9 bases). The CDR3 length is 14 residues. The V end lost 11 bases, the J end lost 7 bases, and 22 bases lay between the germline ends. This CDR3 is CASTGGGGPYTQYF. The CDR3, as DNA: TGTGCCTCCACAGGGGGCGGGGGGCCATATACGCAGTATTTT.

This clonotype was seen more than once but under ten times. The chain is built from TRBV5-5 and TRBJ2-1, with 7 positions matching TRBD2. J was trimmed by 6 bases and V by 0 bases; bases with no gene match: 6. CDR1 and CDR2 (germline): SGHKS, YYEKEE (reference sequence). The CDR3 loop spans 15 amino acids. The CDR3 coding sequence is TGTGCCAGCAGCTTGGCAACGGGAGGTGGCAATGAGCAGTTCTTC. Its protein is CASSLATGGGNEQFF.

This clonotype was recorded many times. The V and J genes are TRBV12-3 or TRBV12-4 and TRBJ1-4; 8 bases are shared with TRBD1. This CDR3 comprises 20 residues. The ends lost 6 bases at V and 0 bases at J; junction bases unmatched: 18. CDR3 bases: TGTGCCAGCAGGCGATTGGGACAGGACACTATCCTTGCAACTAATGAAAAACTGTTTTTT. This codes for CASRRLGQDTILATNEKLFF.